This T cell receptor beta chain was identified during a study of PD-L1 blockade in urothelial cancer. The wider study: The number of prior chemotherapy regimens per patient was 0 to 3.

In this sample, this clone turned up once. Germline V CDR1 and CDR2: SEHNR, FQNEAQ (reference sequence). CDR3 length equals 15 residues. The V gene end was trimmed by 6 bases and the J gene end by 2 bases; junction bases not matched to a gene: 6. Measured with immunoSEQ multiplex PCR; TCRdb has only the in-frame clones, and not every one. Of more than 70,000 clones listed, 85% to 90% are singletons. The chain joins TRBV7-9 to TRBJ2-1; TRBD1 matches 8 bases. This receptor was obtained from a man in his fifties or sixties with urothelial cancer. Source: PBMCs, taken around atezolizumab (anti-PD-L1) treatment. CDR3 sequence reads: CASRGAGGTYNEQFF. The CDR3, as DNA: TGTGCCAGCAGGGGGGCAGGGGGCACCTACAATGAGCAGTTCTTC.